The 3 T cell receptor beta chains below were found in one sample sequenced in a study of TIL therapy for anti-PD-1-resistant metastatic lung cancer. Sequencing used immunoSEQ v3. Method: immunoSEQ multiplex PCR; TCRdb's copy keeps in-frame clones and lacks some. The sample carries more than 55,000 clones, about 81% recorded once. Indicated time point: pre-treatment sample, taken before nivolumab and TIL therapy. The sample here was blood, taken at baseline. The receptors shown here come from a person aged 25 to 80 with non-small cell lung cancer.

The chain joins TRBV4-2 to TRBJ1-4; 7 nucleotides agree with TRBD1. The CDR3 is 17 amino acids. Germline trimming cut 4 bases from V and 8 bases from J; bases unmatched to any gene: 16. Germline CDR1 LGHNA, CDR2 YNFKEQ. The CDR3 reads CASSRAISGGRLEKLFF. The CDR3 bases are TGTGCCAGCAGCCGGGCAATTTCAGGGGGTAGACTGGAAAAACTGTTTTTT.

This clone was observed a handful of times. One junction end disagrees with the germline gene, perhaps due to a read error. The V gene is TRBV15, the J gene TRBJ1-3, with 7 nucleotides matching TRBD1. There are 12 residues in the CDR3. Germline CDR1 is LNHNV and CDR2 is YYDKDF (reference sequence). In DNA form, the CDR3 reads TGTGCCACCAGCAGAGACCGGGACAGTCAATGTTTT. Protein product: CATSRDRDSQCF.

The chain couples TRBV6-5 to TRBJ1-4; D might be TRBD1 (5 bases). The CDR3 is 14 residues long. Trimming removed 4 bases from V and 7 bases from J, with 13 bases in between. The germline V gene has CDR1 MNHEY and CDR2 SVGAGI. The CDR3 is CASSSQAEGEKLFF. CDR3 DNA sequence: TGTGCCAGCAGTTCACAGGCGGAAGGTGAAAAACTGTTTTTT.